The clone carrying this T cell receptor beta chain was counted at least ten times. These data belong to a study of patients and donors after allogeneic stem cell transplantation. TCRdb fed the RT-PCR reads into MiXCR, producing one record per CDR3 protein. The table has 900,000 to 1,000,000 distinct CDR3 sequences, over 15% seen once. Trimming removed 8 bases from V and 0 bases from J, with 8 bases in between. This CDR3 has 14 residues. CDR1 and CDR2 (germline): LGHNA, YNFKEQ. This TCR was recovered from a human donor who was either an allogeneic HSCT recipient or a stem cell or donor lymphocyte infusion donor (not recorded which). It is not recorded whose cells these are; they may come from a transplant donor. The V and J genes are TRBV4-2 and TRBJ2-6; D call uncertain. What was sequenced was blood, either unsorted or a sorted T cell fraction (not recorded which). The CDR3 DNA is TGTGCCAGCCGTGGGGACTCTGGGGCCAACGTCCTGACTTTC. It specifies CASRGDSGANVLTF.